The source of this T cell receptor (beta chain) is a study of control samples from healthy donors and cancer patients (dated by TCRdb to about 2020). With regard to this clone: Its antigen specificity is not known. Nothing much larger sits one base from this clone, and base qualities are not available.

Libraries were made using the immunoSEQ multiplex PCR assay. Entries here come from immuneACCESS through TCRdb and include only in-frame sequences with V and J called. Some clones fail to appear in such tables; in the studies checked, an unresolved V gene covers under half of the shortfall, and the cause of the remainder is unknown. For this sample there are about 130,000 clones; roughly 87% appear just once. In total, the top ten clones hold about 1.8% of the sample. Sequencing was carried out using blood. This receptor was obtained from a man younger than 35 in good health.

The CDR3 region reads CASSPQNPSGNTIYF. The nucleotides are TGTGCCAGCAGCCCCCAAAACCCCTCTGGAAACACCATATATTTT. The chain was built from TRBV14 and TRBJ1-3, with no reliable assignment of the D segment. Its CDR3 holds 15 amino acids, cysteine through phenylalanine. CDR3 DNA is the only sequence kept; it has 45 bases, read in frame from the first base. CDR1 SGHDN and CDR2 FVKESK were looked up in the germline V gene. V was cut back by 4 bases and J by 0 bases, leaving a gap of 10 bases between them.